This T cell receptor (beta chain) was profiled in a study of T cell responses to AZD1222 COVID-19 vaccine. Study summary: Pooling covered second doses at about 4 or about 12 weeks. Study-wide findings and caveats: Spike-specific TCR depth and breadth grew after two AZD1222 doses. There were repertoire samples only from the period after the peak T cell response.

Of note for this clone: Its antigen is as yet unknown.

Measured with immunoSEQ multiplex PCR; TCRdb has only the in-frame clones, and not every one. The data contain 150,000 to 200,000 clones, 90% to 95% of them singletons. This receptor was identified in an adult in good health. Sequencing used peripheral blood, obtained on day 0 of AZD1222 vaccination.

The CDR3 sequence is CSVDRDRASEAFF. CDR3 nucleotide sequence: TGCAGCGTTGATAGGGACAGGGCCTCTGAAGCTTTCTTT. The V gene is TRBV29-1, the J gene TRBJ1-1, with 9 bases lining up with TRBD1. Looked up from germline, CDR1 is SQVTM and CDR2 is ANQGSEA. V shed 3 bases and J 6 bases; nucleotides not matched to a gene: 5. The CDR3 consists of 13 residues.